This is a list of T cell receptor beta chains from one sample in a study of blood T cell repertoires in COVID-19. Profiling relied on immunoSEQ multiplex PCR, and the TCRdb table lists in-frame clones only, not all of them. The repertoire holds 300,000 to 450,000 clones, with about 90% as singletons. The sample was PBMCs or T cells enriched from blood (not recorded which). The receptors were gathered from a woman in her twenties or thirties who had been exposed to COVID-19. CDR3s include the opening cysteine and the closing phenylalanine or tryptophan. The D gene is left open where the match is weak. Clone size appears in some rows only: once, few, many, or a class for an expanded clone.

13	TRBV16	TRBJ1-1	NA	NA	TGTGCCAGCAGCACTAAACTGGAGACTGAAGCTTTCTTT	CASSTKLETEAFF
13	TRBV27	TRBJ2-5	NA	NA	TGTGCCAGCCGACGACAGGGAGGAGAGACCCAGTACTTC	CASRRQGGETQYF
16	TRBV27	TRBJ1-2	NA	TRBD1	TGTGCCAGCAGTTTACATCGGACAGGCACTAACTATGGCTACACCTTC	CASSLHRTGTNYGYTF
14	TRBV10-3	TRBJ2-2	NA	TRBD1	TGTGCCATCAAGGGGGACAGGGTGAACGGGGAGCTGTTTTTT	CAIKGDRVNGELFF
15	TRBV19	TRBJ1-1	NA	TRBD1	TGTGCCAGTAGTCCAATCTATTCGGGACAGTCTGAAGCTTTCTTT	CASSPIYSGQSEAFF
15	TRBV6-5	TRBJ1-2	NA	TRBD1	TGTGCCAGCAGTTATTCAGGGGGAGATAACTATGGCTACACCTTC	CASSYSGGDNYGYTF
15	TRBV27	TRBJ2-7	NA	TRBD1	TGTGCCAGCAGTTCCCCCGGGACAGGGTTCTACGAGCAGTACTTC	CASSSPGTGFYEQYF
13	TRBV12-3/TRBV12-4	TRBJ2-7	NA	NA	TGTGCCAGCAGGCCTAGACAGAGCTACGAGCAGTACTTC	CASRPRQSYEQYF
14	TRBV7-9	TRBJ1-2	once	NA	TGTGCCAGCAGCTTAGGACAGTCTAACTATGGCTACACCTTC	CASSLGQSNYGYTF
15	TRBV5-1	TRBJ1-5	NA	NA	TGCGCCAGCAGCTTGGTAGGAGGGGACAATCAGCCCCAGCATTTT	CASSLVGGDNQPQHF
16	TRBV5-1	TRBJ2-5	NA	NA	TGCGCCAGCACCCAGGAGGGCGGGACGCCTGGGGAGACCCAGTACTTC	CASTQEGGTPGETQYF
22	TRBV3-1/TRBV3-2	TRBJ1-5	NA	TRBD1	TGTGCCAGCAGGTTCCGGGACAGCCCTCCCAGAGGCTGGAGCGGGAGCAATCAGCCCCAGCATTTT	CASRFRDSPPRGWSGSNQPQHF
16	TRBV5-4	TRBJ2-7	NA	TRBD2	TGTGCCAGCAGCTTGGTCGGGGTAGCGGGAGGCGACGAGCAGTACTTC	CASSLVGVAGGDEQYF
17	TRBV11-3	TRBJ1-5	NA	TRBD1	TGTGCCAGCAGCTTAGACGATGGGGACAGGGGATATCAGCCCCAGCATTTT	CASSLDDGDRGYQPQHF
14	TRBV5-1	TRBJ2-5	NA	TRBD1	TGCGCCAGCAGCCCCGGGACAGCGGAGGAGACCCAGTACTTC	CASSPGTAEETQYF
14	TRBV30	TRBJ1-4	few	NA	TGTGCCTGGACTCGGGGGGCGACTAATGAAAAACTGTTTTTT	CAWTRGATNEKLFF
13	TRBV6-5	TRBJ2-1	NA	TRBD1	TGTGCCAGCAAGGGGGCCGCGCACAATGAGCGGTTCTTC	CASKGAAHNERFF
16	TRBV28	TRBJ2-2	NA	TRBD2	TGTGCCAGCAGGAACCTACTAGCGGGAAGGGACGGGGAGCTGTTTTTT	CASRNLLAGRDGELFF
16	TRBV10-3	TRBJ2-3	once	TRBD1	TGTGCCACAGGGGGAGGGACAGGGGGTTTGAGTGATACGCAGTATTTT	CATGGGTGGLSDTQYF
14	TRBV28	TRBJ1-1	NA	NA	TGTGCCAGCAGCGTGGGAGACACGAACACTGAAGCTTTCTTT	CASSVGDTNTEAFF
16	TRBV29-1	TRBJ2-2	NA	TRBD1	TGCAGCGTGGGACAGGGGCTCACTACGAACACCGGGGAGCTGTTTTTT	CSVGQGLTTNTGELFF
17	TRBV14	TRBJ2-1	NA	TRBD2	TGTGCCAGCAGCCCCTCTTTGGGCGGGAGGGCCAGGAATGAGCAGTTCTTC	CASSPSLGGRARNEQFF
15	TRBV15	TRBJ1-4	NA	TRBD1	TGTGCCACCAGCAGAGCTGGGACAGGGTCTGAAAAACTGTTTTTT	CATSRAGTGSEKLFF
17	TRBV6-1	TRBJ2-2	NA	TRBD2	TGTGCCAGCAGTGAAGTACCGGGGGGAGCGAACACCGGGGAGCTGTTTTTT	CASSEVPGGANTGELFF
12	TRBV3-1/TRBV3-2	TRBJ1-2	NA	NA	TGTGCCAGTCGACAGGAGAACTATGGCTACACCTTC	CASRQENYGYTF
16	TRBV6-5	TRBJ2-7	NA	TRBD1	TGTGCCAGCAGTTATCTAGGGACAGCTTCCTCCTACGAGCAGTACTTC	CASSYLGTASSYEQYF
14	TRBV12-5	TRBJ2-7	NA	TRBD2	TGTGCTAGTGGTTTGGGGACTAGCCTCTACGAGCAGTACTTC	CASGLGTSLYEQYF